This T cell receptor beta chain came from a study of CD8 T cells in ankylosing spondylitis. Study findings and constraints: Roughly eight highly homologous variants made up a TCR beta motif, and this motif appeared characteristic of ankylosing spondylitis blood.

Quantitative molecular-barcoded 5'-RACE generated the TCR beta libraries. TCRdb analysed the 5' RACE reads with MiXCR anew, one entry per CDR3 protein. This sample has under 550,000 distinct CDR3 sequences, with 26% found just once. Trimming took off 5 bases at V and 3 bases at J, with 10 bases between the two ends. The CDR3 length is 13 residues. With respect to this clonotype: Antigen unknown.

The sequence derives from a male donor with ankylosing spondylitis. The sequenced material came from blood, either unsorted or a sorted T cell fraction (not recorded which). This chain connects TRBV12-3 or TRBV12-4 to TRBJ1-1; no clear D. The CDR3 nucleotides read TGTGCCAGCAGTCCCCACCCGGACACTGAAGCTTTCTTT. This gives the protein CASSPHPDTEAFF.